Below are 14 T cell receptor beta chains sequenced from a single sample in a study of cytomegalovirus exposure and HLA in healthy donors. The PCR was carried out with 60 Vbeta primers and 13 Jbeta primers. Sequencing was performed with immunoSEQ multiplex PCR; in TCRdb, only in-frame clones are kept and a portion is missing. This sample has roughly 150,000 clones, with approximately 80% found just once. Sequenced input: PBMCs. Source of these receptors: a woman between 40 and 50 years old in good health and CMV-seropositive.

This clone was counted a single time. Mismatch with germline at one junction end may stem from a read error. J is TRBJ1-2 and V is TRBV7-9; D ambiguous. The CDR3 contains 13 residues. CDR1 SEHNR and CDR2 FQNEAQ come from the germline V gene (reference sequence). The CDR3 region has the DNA TGTTCCAGCAGCTTAAACAGTAACTATGGCTACACCTTC. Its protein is CSSSLNSNYGYTF.

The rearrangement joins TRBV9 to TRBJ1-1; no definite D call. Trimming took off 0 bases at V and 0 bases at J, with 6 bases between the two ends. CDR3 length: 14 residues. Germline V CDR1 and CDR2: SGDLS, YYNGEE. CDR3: CASSVVTVNTEAFF. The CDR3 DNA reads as TGTGCCAGCAGCGTAGTCACGGTGAACACTGAAGCTTTCTTT.

This CDR3 reads CASRTHRGSTDTQYF. Here the CDR3 DNA reads TGTGCCAGCAGAACCCACAGGGGCAGCACAGATACGCAGTATTTT. This chain connects TRBV28 to TRBJ2-3, with 7 bases fitting TRBD1. CDR3 length: 15 amino acids. Germline V gives CDR1 MDHEN, CDR2 SYDVKM. J gave up 0 bases and V 6 bases, and 6 bases lay outside the gene matches.

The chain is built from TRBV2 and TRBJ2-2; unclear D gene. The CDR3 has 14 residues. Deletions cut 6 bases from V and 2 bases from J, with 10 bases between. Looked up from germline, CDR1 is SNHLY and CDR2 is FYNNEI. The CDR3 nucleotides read TGTGCCAGCAGCTCGCGGCCCAACACCGGGGAGCTGTTTTTT. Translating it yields CASSSRPNTGELFF.

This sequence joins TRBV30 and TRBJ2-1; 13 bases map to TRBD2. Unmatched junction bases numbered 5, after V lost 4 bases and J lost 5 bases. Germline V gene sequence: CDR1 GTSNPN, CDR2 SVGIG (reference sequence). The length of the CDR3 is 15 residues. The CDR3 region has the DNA TGTGCCTGGAAGGGACTAGCGGGGAACCACAATGAGCAGTTCTTC. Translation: CAWKGLAGNHNEQFF. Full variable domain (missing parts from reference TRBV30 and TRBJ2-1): SQTIHQWPATLVQPVGSPLSLECTVEGTSNPNLYWYRQAAGRGLQLLFYSVGIGQISSEVPQNLSASRPQDRQFILSSKKLLLSDSGFYLCAWKGLAGNHNEQFFGPGTRLTVL.

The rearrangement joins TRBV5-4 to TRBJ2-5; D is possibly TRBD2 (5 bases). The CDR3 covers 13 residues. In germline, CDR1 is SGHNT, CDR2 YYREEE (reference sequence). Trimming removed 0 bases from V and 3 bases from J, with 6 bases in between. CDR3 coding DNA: TGTGCCAGCAGCTTGGGAGGGAAAGAGACCCAGTACTTC. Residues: CASSLGGKETQYF.

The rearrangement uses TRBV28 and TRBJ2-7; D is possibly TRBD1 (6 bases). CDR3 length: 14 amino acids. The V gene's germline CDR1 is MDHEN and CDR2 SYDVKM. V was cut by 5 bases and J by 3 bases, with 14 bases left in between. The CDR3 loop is CASSVDPDSYEQYF. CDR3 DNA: TGTGCCAGCAGTGTCGACCCGGACAGCTACGAGCAGTACTTC.

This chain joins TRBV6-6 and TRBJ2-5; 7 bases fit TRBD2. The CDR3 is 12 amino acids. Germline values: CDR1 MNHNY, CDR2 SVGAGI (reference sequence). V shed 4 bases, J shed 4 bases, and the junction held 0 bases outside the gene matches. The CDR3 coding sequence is TGTGCCAGCAGTTGGGGGGGAGAGACCCAGTACTTC. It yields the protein CASSWGGETQYF.

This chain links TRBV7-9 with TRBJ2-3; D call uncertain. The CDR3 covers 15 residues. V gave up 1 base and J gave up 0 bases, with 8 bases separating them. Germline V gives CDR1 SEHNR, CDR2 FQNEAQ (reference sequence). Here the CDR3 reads CASSLGQTSTDTQYF. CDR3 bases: TGTGCCAGCAGCTTAGGGCAGACTAGCACAGATACGCAGTATTTT.

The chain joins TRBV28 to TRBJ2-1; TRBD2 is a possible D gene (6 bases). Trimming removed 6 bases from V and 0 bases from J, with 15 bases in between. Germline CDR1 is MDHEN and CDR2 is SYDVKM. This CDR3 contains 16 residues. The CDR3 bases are TGTGCCAGCAGCCCGCGGGACTTCAGCTCCTACAATGAGCAGTTCTTC. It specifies CASSPRDFSSYNEQFF.

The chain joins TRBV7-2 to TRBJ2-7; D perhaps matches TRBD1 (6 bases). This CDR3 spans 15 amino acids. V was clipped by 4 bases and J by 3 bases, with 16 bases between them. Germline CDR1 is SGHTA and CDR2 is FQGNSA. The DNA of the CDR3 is TGTGCCAGCAGCTCGCGAGGGGGATACGACTACGAGCAGTACTTC. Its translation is CASSSRGGYDYEQYF. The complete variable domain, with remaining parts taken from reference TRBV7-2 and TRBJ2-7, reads GAGVSQSPSNKVTEKGKDVELRCDPISGHTALYWYRQSLGQGLEFLIYFQGNSAPDKSGLPSDRFSAERTGGSVSTLTIQRTQQEDSAVYLCASSSRGGYDYEQYFGPGTRLTVT.

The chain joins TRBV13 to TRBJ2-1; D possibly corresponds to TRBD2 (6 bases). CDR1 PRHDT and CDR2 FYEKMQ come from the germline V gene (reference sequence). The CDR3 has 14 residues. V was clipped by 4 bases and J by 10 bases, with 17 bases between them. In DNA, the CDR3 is TGTGCCAGCAGCTCGGGGACTCGGTTTGAGGAGCAGTTCTTC. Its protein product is CASSSGTRFEEQFF.

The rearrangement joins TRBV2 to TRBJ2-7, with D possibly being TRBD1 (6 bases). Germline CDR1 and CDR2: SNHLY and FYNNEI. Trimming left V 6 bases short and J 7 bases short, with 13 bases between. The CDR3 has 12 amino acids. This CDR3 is CASSEGVGEQYF. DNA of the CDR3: TGTGCCAGCAGCGAGGGGGTTGGGGAGCAGTACTTC.

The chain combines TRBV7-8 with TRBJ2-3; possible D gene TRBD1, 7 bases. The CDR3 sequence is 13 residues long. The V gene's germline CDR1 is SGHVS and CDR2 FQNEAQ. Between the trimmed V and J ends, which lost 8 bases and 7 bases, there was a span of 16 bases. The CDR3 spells CASGQEGPHTQYF. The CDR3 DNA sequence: TGTGCCAGCGGACAGGAGGGGCCACATACGCAGTATTTT.